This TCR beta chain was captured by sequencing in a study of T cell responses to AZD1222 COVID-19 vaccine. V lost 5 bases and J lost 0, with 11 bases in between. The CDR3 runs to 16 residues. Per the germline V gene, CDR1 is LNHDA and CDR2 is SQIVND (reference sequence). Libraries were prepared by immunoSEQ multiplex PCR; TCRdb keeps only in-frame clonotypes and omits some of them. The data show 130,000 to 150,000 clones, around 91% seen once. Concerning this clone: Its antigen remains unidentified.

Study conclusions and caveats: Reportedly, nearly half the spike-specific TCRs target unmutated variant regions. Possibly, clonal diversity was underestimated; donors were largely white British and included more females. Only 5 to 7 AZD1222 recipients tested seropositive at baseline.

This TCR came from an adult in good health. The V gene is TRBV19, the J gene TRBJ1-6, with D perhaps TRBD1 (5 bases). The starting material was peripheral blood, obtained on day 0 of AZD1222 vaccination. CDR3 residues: CASSGQGSSYNSPLHF. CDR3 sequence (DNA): TGTGCCAGTAGTGGTCAGGGAAGCTCCTATAATTCACCCCTCCACTTT.